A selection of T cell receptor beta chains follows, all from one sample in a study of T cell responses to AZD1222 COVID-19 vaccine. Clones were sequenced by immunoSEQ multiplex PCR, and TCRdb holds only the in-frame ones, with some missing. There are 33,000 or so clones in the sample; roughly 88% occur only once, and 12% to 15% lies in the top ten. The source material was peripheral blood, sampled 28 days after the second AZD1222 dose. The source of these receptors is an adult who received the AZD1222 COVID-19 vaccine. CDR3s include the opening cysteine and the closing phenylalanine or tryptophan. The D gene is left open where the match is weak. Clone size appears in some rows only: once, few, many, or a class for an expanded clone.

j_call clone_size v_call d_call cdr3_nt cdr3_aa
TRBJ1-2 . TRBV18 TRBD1 TGTGCCAGCTCAAGGACAGGGACAAACAACTATGGCTACACCTTC CASSRTGTNNYGYTF
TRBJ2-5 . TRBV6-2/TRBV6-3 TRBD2 TGTGCCAGCAGTCGCAGCGGGGGTACTGGGACCCAGTACTTC CASSRSGGTGTQYF
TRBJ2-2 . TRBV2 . TGTGCCAGCAGTGTAAGAGCGCCCACCGGGGAGCTGTTTTTT CASSVRAPTGELFF
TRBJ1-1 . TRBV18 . TGTGCCAGCTCACCACTGCGGGAAAGGGAAGCTTTCTTT CASSPLREREAFF
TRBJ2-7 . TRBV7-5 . TGTGCCAGAAGCTTAGCTAGCAGGAGGGATCGGTACGAGCAGTACTTC CARSLASRRDRYEQYF
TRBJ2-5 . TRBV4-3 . TGCGCCAGCAGCCAAAATAGGGGAGAGACCCAGTACTTC CASSQNRGETQYF
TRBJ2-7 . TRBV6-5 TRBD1 TGTGCCAGCAGCCGGGCCCCGGGACAGTACTACGAGCAGTACTTC CASSRAPGQYYEQYF
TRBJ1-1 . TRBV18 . TGTGCCAGCTCCCCAGGGAACACTGAAGCTTTCTTT CASSPGNTEAFF
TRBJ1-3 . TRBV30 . TGTGCCTGGTGGAAGCTGGGGCTAGGAAACACCATATATTTT CAWWKLGLGNTIYF
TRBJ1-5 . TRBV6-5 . TGTGCCAGTGGACGCTATGGGGGCAATCAGCCCCAGCATTTT CASGRYGGNQPQHF
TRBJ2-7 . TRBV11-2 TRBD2 TGTGCCAGCAGCTTAGATCGCGGGGGGCTCCTTTCCTCATCCTTCTACGAGCAGTACTTC CASSLDRGGLLSSSFYEQYF
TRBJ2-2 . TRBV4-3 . TGCGCCAGCAGCCAAGAGCTAGCAGGAGCCCGGGAGCTGTTTTTT CASSQELAGARELFF
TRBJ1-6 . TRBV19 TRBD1 TGTGCCAGTAGTATGAGGACAGGGACCTATAATTCACCCCTCCACTTT CASSMRTGTYNSPLHF
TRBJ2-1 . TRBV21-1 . TGTGCCAGCAGCCCCCCGACTCGGCCTGGCTCCTACAATGAGCAGTTCTTC CASSPPTRPGSYNEQFF
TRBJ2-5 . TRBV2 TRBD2 TGTGCCAGCATTGGGACTAGCTTTGAGACCCAGTACTTC CASIGTSFETQYF
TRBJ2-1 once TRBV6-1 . TGTGCCAGCAGTGAAGTGTGGGGGCCCAATGAGCAGTTCTTC CASSEVWGPNEQFF
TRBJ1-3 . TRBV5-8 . TGTGCCAGCAGCTTGGATACTGGAAACACCATATATTTT CASSLDTGNTIYF
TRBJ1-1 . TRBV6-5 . TGTGCCAGCAGCAGCCTAGGCGTAATGAACACTGAAGCTTTCTTT CASSSLGVMNTEAFF
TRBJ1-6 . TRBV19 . TGTGCCAGCAAACAAACAGGCTATAATTCACCCCTCCACTTT CASKQTGYNSPLHF
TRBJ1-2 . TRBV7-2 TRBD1 TGTGCCAGCAGGTTCACAGGGGGCGATGGCTACACCTTC CASRFTGGDGYTF
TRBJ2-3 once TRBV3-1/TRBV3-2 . TGTGCCAGCAGCCTACCTAGCGTTTTAGGAGATACGCAGTATTTT CASSLPSVLGDTQYF
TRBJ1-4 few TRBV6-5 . TGTGCCAGCAGTTTGAACGGCGGGTCTAATGAAAAACTGTTTTTT CASSLNGGSNEKLFF
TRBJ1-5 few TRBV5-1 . TGCGCCAGCAGCTTGGCCGGAGGGCAGCCCCAGCATTTT CASSLAGGQPQHF
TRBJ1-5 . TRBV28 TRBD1 TGTGCCAGCAGTCGACAGGGAGGGAATCAGCCCCAGCATTTT CASSRQGGNQPQHF
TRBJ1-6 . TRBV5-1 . TGCGCCAGCAGCTTGGCCTGGGCAGGGAACAATTCACCCCTCCACTTT CASSLAWAGNNSPLHF
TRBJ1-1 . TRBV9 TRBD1 TGTGCCAGCAGCGCCTCCCTTGGGACAGGGGGCACTGAAGCTTTCTTT CASSASLGTGGTEAFF
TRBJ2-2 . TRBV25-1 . TGTGCCAGCAGTGAGCCCGGTGGGACCGGGGAGCTGTTTTTT CASSEPGGTGELFF
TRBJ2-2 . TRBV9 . TGTGCCAGCAGCAAAGGATGGGAGCTGTTTTTT CASSKGWELFF
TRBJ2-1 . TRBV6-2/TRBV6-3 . TGTGCCAGCAGTTCGGGACGGAGCAATGAGCAGTTCTTC CASSSGRSNEQFF
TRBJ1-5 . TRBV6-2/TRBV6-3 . TGTGCCAGCAGTTACCCACTTCAGCCCCAGCATTTT CASSYPLQPQHF
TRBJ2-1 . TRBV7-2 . TGTGCCAGCAGCCCCAGTGGTGGCCCCGGTGAGCAGTTCTTC CASSPSGGPGEQFF
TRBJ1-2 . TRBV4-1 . TGCGCCAGTCGCCGACAGGTAGGGAGGTCGGATGGCTACACCTTC CASRRQVGRSDGYTF
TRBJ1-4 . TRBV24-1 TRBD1 TGTGCCACCTCGGGACAGGGGAAGGTGTCTAATGAAAAACTGTTTTTT CATSGQGKVSNEKLFF
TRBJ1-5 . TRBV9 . TGTGCCAGCAGCGTAGATGTGGGGGGCCATCAGCCCCAGCATTTT CASSVDVGGHQPQHF
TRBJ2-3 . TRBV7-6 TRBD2 TGTGCCAGCAGCTTTGGGCTAGCGGGGGGCACAGATACGCAGTATTTT CASSFGLAGGTDTQYF
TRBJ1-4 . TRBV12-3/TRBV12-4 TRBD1 TGTGCCAGCAGCCGAACAGGGGGTGAAAAACTGTTTTTT CASSRTGGEKLFF
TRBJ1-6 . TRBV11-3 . TGTGCCAGCAGCTCCCACGGGACTCGAAGGATCTCACCCCTCCACTTT CASSSHGTRRISPLHF
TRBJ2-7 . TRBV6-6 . TGTGCCAGCAGGGTGCGAGAGGACGAGCAGTACTTC CASRVREDEQYF
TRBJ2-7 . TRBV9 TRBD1 TGTGCCAGCAGCCCCCGGGACAGCGGTGGGATAAATGGTGGGTTC CASSPRDSGGINGGF
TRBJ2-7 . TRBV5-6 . TGTGCCAGCAGCCCCGGGACAATCGGTACGGAGCAGTACTTC CASSPGTIGTEQYF
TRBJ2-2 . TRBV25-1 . TGTGCCAGCAGTGAATTCTCCCGGGGGCGCACCGGGGAGCTGTTTTTT CASSEFSRGRTGELFF
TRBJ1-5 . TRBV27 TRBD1 TGTGCCAGCAGTCTCCGACAGGGGCCGGAACAATATAGCAATCAGCCCCAGCATTTT CASSLRQGPEQYSNQPQHF
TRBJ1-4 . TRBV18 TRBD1 TGTGCCAGCTCACCACAGGGGGCGCGTGAAAAACTGTTTTTT CASSPQGAREKLFF
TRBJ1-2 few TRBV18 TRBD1 TGTGCCAGCTCACCCGAGCCCCCGGGACAGGGAGGAGCTAACTATGGCTACACCTTC CASSPEPPGQGGANYGYTF
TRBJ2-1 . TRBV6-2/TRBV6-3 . TGTGCCAGCAGTTACGGAGCGGAATACAATGAGCAGTTCTTC CASSYGAEYNEQFF
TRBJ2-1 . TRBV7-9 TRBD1 TGTGCCAGCAGCCATCCCAGGACAGGGGGTGACGCCTACAATGAGCAGTTCTTC CASSHPRTGGDAYNEQFF
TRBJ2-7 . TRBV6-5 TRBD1 TGTGCCAGCAGCTTGGGGGGCAGGGGGCGGTACGAGCAGTACTTC CASSLGGRGRYEQYF
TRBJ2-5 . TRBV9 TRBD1 TGTGCCAGCAGCCCCCACCAAGGACAGGGGGAGGAGACCCAGTACTTC CASSPHQGQGEETQYF
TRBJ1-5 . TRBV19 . TGTGCCAGTAGTGCCCCAGGGGCGAGGAGCAATCAGCCCCAGCATTTT CASSAPGARSNQPQHF
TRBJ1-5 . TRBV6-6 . TGTGCCAGCAAGACAGACAGCAATCAGCCCCAGCATTTT CASKTDSNQPQHF
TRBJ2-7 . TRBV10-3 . TGTGCCATCAGTGAATATAACAGTACCCCCTACGAGCAGTACTTC CAISEYNSTPYEQYF